Below are 10 T cell receptor beta chains sequenced from a single sample in a study of T cell clonality in common variable immunodeficiency. The repertoire was sequenced with immunoSEQ multiplex PCR; TCRdb's copy has only in-frame clones and lacks some. The specimen has tens of thousands of clones, none found just once. The source material was peripheral blood mononuclear cells. The receptors were sampled from a person aged 18 to 75 in good health.

There are many counts of this clone. Coverage ceases 3 residues before the CDR3 finishes, and the germline J gene fills in the end. The chain carries TRBV7-3 and TRBJ1-1, with D uncertain. This CDR3 spans 14 amino acids. CDR1 SGHTA and CDR2 FQGTGA come from the germline V gene. V shed 2 bases and J shed 7 bases, with 14 bases lying between them. The CDR3 is CASSLVRGDREAFF. The part of the CDR3 DNA that was read is TGTGCCAGCAGCTTAGTACGGGGAGATCGTGAA.

In this sample, this clone turned up many times. The observed sequence ends 3 residues before the CDR3 terminus, with the missing tail filled in from the germline J gene. This chain connects TRBV11-3 to TRBJ2-1, with a weak D call TRBD2 (6 bases). The CDR3 is 14 residues long. V dropped 5 bases and J dropped 6 bases, with 14 bases sitting between them. Germline CDR1 reads SGHNT; CDR2 reads YENEEA. The DNA read from the CDR3 is TGTGCCAGCAGCCCCTATGCGGGGAGCAATGAG. It codes for CASSPYAGSNE. The full-length CDR3 reads as CASSPYAGSNEQFF. Combining the CDR3 with reference TRBV11-3 and TRBJ2-1 gives the whole variable domain EAGVVQSPRYKIIEKKQPVAFWCNPISGHNTLYWYLQNLGQGPELLIRYENEEAVDDSQLPKDRFSAERLKGVDSTLKIQPAELGDSAVYLCASSPYAGSNEQFFGPGTRLTVL.

This clone came up many times. The CDR3 goes on 3 residues after the read ends, and that part is filled in from the germline J gene. The chain combines TRBV20-1 with TRBJ2-5; TRBD1 matches 9 bases. The germline V gene has CDR1 DFQATT and CDR2 SNEGSKA (reference sequence). Trimming took 5 bases from V and 5 from J; bases not matched to a gene: 9. The CDR3 has 14 residues. The DNA read from the CDR3 is TGCAGTGCTCTATCCAGGGACAGGGTGGAGACC. Encoded protein: CSALSRDRVET. In full, the CDR3 reads CSALSRDRVETQYF.

In this sample, this clone turned up many times. The CDR3 here is CASSLGTGGTYNEQFF. The part of the CDR3 DNA that was read is TGTGCCAGCTCACTCGGGACAGGGGGAACCTACAATGAG. The V and J genes are TRBV18 and TRBJ2-1, with TRBD1 matching over 11 bases. The observed sequence ends 3 residues before the CDR3 terminus, with the missing tail filled in from the germline J gene. Trimming at V came to 4 bases and at J to 2 bases, leaving 4 bases not matched to a gene. CDR1 and CDR2 (germline): KGHSH, LQKENI. The CDR3 sequence is 16 residues long.

This clone was detected ten times or more. The read ends 3 residues shy of where the CDR3 ends; the end is completed using the germline J gene. The genes are TRBV19 and TRBJ2-3; 10 bases line up with TRBD2. CDR3 length: 18 amino acids. Germline V gives CDR1 LNHDA, CDR2 SQIVND (reference sequence). J gave up 3 bases and V 3 bases, and 12 bases lay outside the gene matches. CDR3 bases read: TGTGCCAGTAGTATCGGCCTAGCGGGAGATTTGAGAACAGATACG. Its translation: CASSIGLAGDLRTDT. The entire CDR3 sequence reads CASSIGLAGDLRTDTQYF. Full variable domain (missing parts from reference TRBV19 and TRBJ2-3): DGGITQSPKYLFRKEGQNVTLSCEQNLNHDAMYWYRQDPGQGLRLIYYSQIVNDFQKGDIAEGYSVSREKKESFPLTVTSAQKNPTAFYLCASSIGLAGDLRTDTQYFGPGTRLTVL.

This clone was recorded many times. The read halts 3 residues ahead of the CDR3 end, with the missing end drawn from the germline J gene. V is TRBV12-3 or TRBV12-4 and J is TRBJ2-7; tentative D call: TRBD1 (6 bases). CDR3 length equals 13 residues. V was clipped by 6 bases and J by 2 bases, with 11 bases between them. The CDR3 sequence is CASSNRVPYEQYF. The CDR3 bases that were read are TGTGCCAGCAGCAACAGGGTCCCCTACGAG.

The table lists this clone with many counts. This CDR3 reads CASSYSGRGRITEAFF. CDR3 bases read: TGTGCCAGCAGTTACTCGGGAAGGGGTAGAATCACTGAA. V gene TRBV6-2 or TRBV6-3 combines with J gene TRBJ1-1; D is possibly TRBD1 (5 bases). With the read ending 3 residues before the CDR3 end, the germline J gene is used to fill in that end. The CDR3 is 16 amino acids. CDR1 and CDR2 (germline): MNHEY, SVGEGT. V was shortened by 0 bases and J by 4 bases, with 15 bases between the two germline ends.

This clone showed up many times. Read coverage stops 3 residues before the CDR3 terminus; the germline J gene supplies the remainder. The chain has TRBV20-1 and TRBJ2-5; 7 bases map to TRBD1. The J segment lost 2 bases and the V segment lost 4 bases, leaving 7 bases of the junction unmatched. Germline V gene lookup returns CDR1 DFQATT and CDR2 SNEGSKA (reference sequence). The CDR3 spans 14 residues. The CDR3 bases that were read are TGCAGTGCTAAATCTGGGACAGCTCAAGAGACC. The encoded protein is CSAKSGTAQET. The whole CDR3 sequence reads CSAKSGTAQETQYF.

The sample holds many counts of this clone. The sequenced part of the CDR3 DNA is TGTGCCAGCAGCGTAGTTTCCACAACTGAA. Its translation is CASSVVSTTE. The full-length CDR3 reads as CASSVVSTTEAFF. This rearrangement joins TRBV9 to TRBJ1-1; D is unresolved. The read comes to an end 3 residues before the CDR3 does, leaving the germline J gene to fill in the end. Germline CDR1 and CDR2: SGDLS and YYNGEE. The germline V and J ends were trimmed by 0 bases and 5 bases, with 8 bases remaining between them. CDR3 length equals 13 residues.

This clone was seen many times. The CDR3 end is not reached by the read, which stops 3 residues before it; the germline J gene fills it in. The chain combines TRBV20-1 with TRBJ1-2, with a possible D match to TRBD1 (5 bases). CDR1 is DFQATT, CDR2 SNEGSKA, per germline (reference sequence). Trimming removed 5 bases at V and 4 bases at J, with 14 bases between. This CDR3 region has 13 residues. CDR3 region: CSAPSEGIYGYTF. The covered CDR3 bases are TGCAGTGCTCCGAGCGAGGGGATCTATGGC.